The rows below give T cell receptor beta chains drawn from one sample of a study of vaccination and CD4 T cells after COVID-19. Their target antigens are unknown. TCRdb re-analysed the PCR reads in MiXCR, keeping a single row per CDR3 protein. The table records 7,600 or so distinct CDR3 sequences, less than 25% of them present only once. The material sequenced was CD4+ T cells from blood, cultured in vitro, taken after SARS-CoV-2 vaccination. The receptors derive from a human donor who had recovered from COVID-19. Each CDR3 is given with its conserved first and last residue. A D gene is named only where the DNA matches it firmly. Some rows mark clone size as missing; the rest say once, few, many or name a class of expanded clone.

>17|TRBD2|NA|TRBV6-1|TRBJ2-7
CATFGKGAGGTPYEQYF
TGTGCCACCTTTGGCAAGGGGGCGGGAGGGACTCCCTACGAGCAGTACTTC
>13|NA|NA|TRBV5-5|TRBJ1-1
CASSLAPNTEAFF
TGTGCCAGCAGCTTGGCCCCGAACACTGAAGCTTTCTTT
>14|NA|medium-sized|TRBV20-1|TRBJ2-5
CSAGDPPLAETQYF
TGCAGTGCTGGAGACCCCCCCCTGGCGGAGACCCAGTACTTC
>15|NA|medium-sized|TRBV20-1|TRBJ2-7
CSARGGKTRAREQYF
TGCAGTGCTAGAGGGGGGAAGACCCGTGCACGGGAGCAGTACTTC
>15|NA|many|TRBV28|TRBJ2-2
CASSGRRGNTGELFF
TGTGCCAGCAGTGGTCGACGGGGGAACACCGGGGAGCTGTTTTTT
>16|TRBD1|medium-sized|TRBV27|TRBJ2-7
CASSLLFGTGAYEQYF
TGTGCCAGCAGTTTATTATTCGGGACAGGGGCCTACGAGCAGTACTTC
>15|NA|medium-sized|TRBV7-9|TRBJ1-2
CASSPLGRVSNGYTF
TGTGCCAGCAGCCCCCTTGGTAGGGTCTCTAATGGCTACACCTTC
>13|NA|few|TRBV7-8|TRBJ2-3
CASSRKDLDTQYF
TGTGCCAGCAGCCGTAAGGACCTTGATACGCAGTATTTT
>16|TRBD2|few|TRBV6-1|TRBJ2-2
CASRGIETSGTGELFF
TGTGCCAGCAGGGGGATTGAGACTAGCGGAACCGGGGAGCTGTTTTTT
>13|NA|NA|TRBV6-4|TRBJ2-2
CASSLLLRGELFF
TGTGCCAGCAGCCTCCTCCTTCGGGGGGAGCTGTTTTTT
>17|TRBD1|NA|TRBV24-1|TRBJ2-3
CATSETGTGLGKDTQYF
TGTGCCACCAGTGAAACCGGGACAGGGTTGGGAAAGGATACGCAGTATTTT
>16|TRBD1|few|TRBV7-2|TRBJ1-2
CASSLFQGAPGYGYTF
TGTGCCAGCAGCTTATTCCAGGGGGCGCCAGGGTATGGCTACACCTTC
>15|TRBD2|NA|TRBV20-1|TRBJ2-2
CSARVRAGITGELFF
TGCAGTGCTAGAGTTCGAGCGGGAATCACCGGGGAGCTGTTTTTT
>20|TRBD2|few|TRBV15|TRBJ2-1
CATSRARTGGTSGRDNEQFF
TGTGCCACCAGCAGAGCCCGGACAGGGGGGACTAGCGGGAGGGACAATGAGCAGTTCTTC
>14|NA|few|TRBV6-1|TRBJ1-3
CASRRSGAGNTIYF
TGTGCCAGCAGACGGTCGGGGGCGGGAAACACCATATATTTT
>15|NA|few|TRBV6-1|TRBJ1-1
CASTKAKGLNTEAFF
TGTGCCAGCACTAAAGCGAAGGGTTTGAACACTGAAGCTTTCTTT
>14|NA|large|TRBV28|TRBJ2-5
CASSLGAGATAQYF
TGTGCCAGCAGTTTGGGCGCGGGGGCGACGGCCCAGTACTTC
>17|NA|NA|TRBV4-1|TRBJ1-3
CASSQGRGRRTGNTIYF
TGCGCCAGCAGCCAAGGACGGGGGCGGAGGACTGGAAACACCATATATTTT